This entry lists 7 T cell receptor beta chains sequenced from one sample in a study of blood T cell repertoires in COVID-19. The table came from immunoSEQ multiplex PCR; TCRdb's copy has only in-frame clones and leaves some out. Among around 270,000 clones listed, more than 85% were seen once. Sequencing input: peripheral blood. The receptors were gathered from a person between 18 and 35 years old with COVID-19, enrolled during active disease.

This chain connects TRBV7-9 to TRBJ2-1; 9 bases are shared with TRBD2. The CDR3 consists of 15 residues. Germline V CDR1 and CDR2: SEHNR, FQNEAQ (reference sequence). The trim removed 3 bases at V and 5 bases at J, leaving 5 bases unmatched. The CDR3 bases are TGTGCCAGCAGCTTTAGCGGGGGATTCGACAATGAGCAGTTCTTC. Translating it yields CASSFSGGFDNEQFF. Filled out from reference TRBV7-9 and TRBJ2-1, the complete variable domain reads DTGVSQNPRHKITKRGQNVTFRCDPISEHNRLYWYRQTLGQGPEFLTYFQNEAQLEKSRLLSDRFSAERPKGSFSTLEIQRTEQGDSAMYLCASSFSGGFDNEQFFGPGTRLTVL.

The chain employs TRBV6-5 and TRBJ1-1, with unresolved D. Per germline, CDR1 MNHEY and CDR2 SVGAGI. There are 13 residues in the CDR3. V shed 0 bases and J shed 7 bases, with 9 bases lying between them. The CDR3 DNA is TGTGCCAGCAGTTACTCGATAGCCAATGAAGCTTTCTTT. Protein: CASSYSIANEAFF.

V usage is TRBV19 and J usage is TRBJ2-1; D is possibly TRBD2 (6 bases). The CDR3 loop spans 13 amino acids. CDR1 LNHDA and CDR2 SQIVND come from the germline V gene (reference sequence). Trimming shortened V by 3 bases and J by 8 bases, and 11 bases separated the two germline ends. CDR3 amino acids: CASSIQTSYEQFF. DNA for the CDR3: TGTGCCAGTAGTATTCAAACTAGCTATGAGCAGTTCTTC.

The rearrangement links TRBV25-1 to TRBJ2-1; TRBD2 might be the D (6 bases). V lost 7 bases to trimming and J lost 3 bases, with 10 bases between them. The CDR3 contains 13 residues. Germline-derived CDR1 and CDR2 are MGHDK and SYGVNS. The CDR3 here is CASTGTGYNEQFF. As DNA, the CDR3 is TGTGCCAGCACTGGGACTGGCTACAATGAGCAGTTCTTC.

This chain connects TRBV19 to TRBJ1-5; D not resolved. Germline assignment: CDR1 LNHDA and CDR2 SQIVND (reference sequence). V lost 3 bases and J lost 7, with 7 bases in between. The CDR3 has 12 amino acids. The DNA of the CDR3 is TGTGCCAGTAGTATCGGGAAGCAGCCCCAGCATTTT. Its translation is CASSIGKQPQHF.

The V and J genes are TRBV28 and TRBJ2-7; TRBD1 agrees at 8 bases. Germline CDR1 and CDR2: MDHEN and SYDVKM. The CDR3 spans 17 residues. Unmatched junction bases numbered 16, after V lost 5 bases and J lost 4 bases. CDR3: CASSQAGGGGGLYEQYF. CDR3 coding DNA: TGTGCCAGCAGTCAGGCAGGGGGCGGAGGGGGTCTGTACGAGCAGTACTTC.

The gene calls are TRBV29-1 and TRBJ1-4; D call uncertain. CDR3 length: 13 amino acids. With 7 bases removed from V and 0 bases from J, the gap between germline ends came to 9 bases. Germline V lookup: CDR1 SQVTM, CDR2 ANQGSEA. The CDR3 spells CSGQRSTNEKLFF. The CDR3, as DNA: TGCAGCGGCCAGCGGTCAACTAATGAAAAACTGTTTTTT.